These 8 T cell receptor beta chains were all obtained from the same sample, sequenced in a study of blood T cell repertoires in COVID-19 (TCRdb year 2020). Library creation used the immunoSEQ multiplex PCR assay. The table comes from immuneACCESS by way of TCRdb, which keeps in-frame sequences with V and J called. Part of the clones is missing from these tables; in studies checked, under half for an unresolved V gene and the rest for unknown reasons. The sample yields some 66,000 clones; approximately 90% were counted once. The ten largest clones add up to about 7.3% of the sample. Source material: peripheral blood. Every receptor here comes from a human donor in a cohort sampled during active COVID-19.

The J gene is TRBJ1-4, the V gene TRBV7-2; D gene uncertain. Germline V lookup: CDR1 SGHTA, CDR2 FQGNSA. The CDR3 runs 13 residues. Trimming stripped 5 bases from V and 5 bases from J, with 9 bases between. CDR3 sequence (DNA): TGTGCCAGCAGCCCAGAGGCGAATGAAAAACTGTTTTTT. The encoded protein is CASSPEANEKLFF. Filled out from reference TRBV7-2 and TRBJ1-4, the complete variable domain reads GAGVSQSPSNKVTEKGKDVELRCDPISGHTALYWYRQSLGQGLEFLIYFQGNSAPDKSGLPSDRFSAERTGGSVSTLTIQRTQQEDSAVYLCASSPEANEKLFFGSGTQLSVL.

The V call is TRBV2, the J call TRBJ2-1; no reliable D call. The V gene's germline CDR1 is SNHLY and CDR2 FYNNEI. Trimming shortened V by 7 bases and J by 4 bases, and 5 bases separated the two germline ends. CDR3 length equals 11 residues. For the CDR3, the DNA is TGTGCCAGCATTCGTTACAATGAGCAGTTCTTC. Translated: CASIRYNEQFF.

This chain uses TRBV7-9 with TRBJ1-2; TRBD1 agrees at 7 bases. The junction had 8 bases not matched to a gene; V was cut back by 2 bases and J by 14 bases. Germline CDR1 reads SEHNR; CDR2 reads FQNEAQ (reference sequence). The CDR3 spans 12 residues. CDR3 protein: CASSLNDREKTF. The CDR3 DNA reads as TGTGCCAGCAGCTTAAACGACAGGGAGAAGACCTTC. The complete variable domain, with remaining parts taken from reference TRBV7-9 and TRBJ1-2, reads DTGVSQNPRHKITKRGQNVTFRCDPISEHNRLYWYRQTLGQGPEFLTYFQNEAQLEKSRLLSDRFSAERPKGSFSTLEIQRTEQGDSAMYLCASSLNDREKTFGSGTRLTVV.

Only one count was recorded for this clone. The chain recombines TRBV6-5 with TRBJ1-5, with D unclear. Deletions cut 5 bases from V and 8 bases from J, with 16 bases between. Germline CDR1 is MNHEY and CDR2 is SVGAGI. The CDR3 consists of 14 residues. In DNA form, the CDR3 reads TGTGCCAGCAGTACCACCCGGGAAGGAGAGCCCCAGCATTTT. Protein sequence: CASSTTREGEPQHF.

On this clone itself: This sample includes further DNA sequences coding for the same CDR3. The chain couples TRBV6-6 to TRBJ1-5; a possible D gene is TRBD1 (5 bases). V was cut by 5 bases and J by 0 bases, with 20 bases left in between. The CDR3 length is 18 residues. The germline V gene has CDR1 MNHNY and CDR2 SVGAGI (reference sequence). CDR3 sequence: CASSPNSDSHYSNQPQHF. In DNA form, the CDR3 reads TGTGCCAGCAGTCCTAATTCCGACAGCCATTATAGCAATCAGCCCCAGCATTTT.

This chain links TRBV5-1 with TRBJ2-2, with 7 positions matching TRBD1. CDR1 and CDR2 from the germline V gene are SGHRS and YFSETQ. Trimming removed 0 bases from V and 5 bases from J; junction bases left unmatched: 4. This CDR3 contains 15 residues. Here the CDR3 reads CASSLDGTATGELFF. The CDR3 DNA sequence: TGCGCCAGCAGCTTGGATGGGACAGCGACCGGGGAGCTGTTTTTT.

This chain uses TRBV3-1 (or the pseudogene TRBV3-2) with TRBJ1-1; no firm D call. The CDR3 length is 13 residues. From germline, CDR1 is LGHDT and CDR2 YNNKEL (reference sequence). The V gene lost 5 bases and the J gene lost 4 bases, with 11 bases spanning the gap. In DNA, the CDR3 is TGTGCCAGCAGCGCCTCTAGTGGCACTGAAGCTTTCTTT. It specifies CASSASSGTEAFF.

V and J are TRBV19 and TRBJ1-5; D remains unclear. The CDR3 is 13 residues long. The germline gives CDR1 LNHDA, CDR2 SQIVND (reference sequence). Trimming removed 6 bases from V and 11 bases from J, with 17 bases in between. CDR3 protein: CASSPGPLTAQHF. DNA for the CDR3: TGTGCCAGTAGCCCTGGGCCATTAACAGCCCAGCATTTT. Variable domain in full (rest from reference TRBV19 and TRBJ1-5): DGGITQSPKYLFRKEGQNVTLSCEQNLNHDAMYWYRQDPGQGLRLIYYSQIVNDFQKGDIAEGYSVSREKKESFPLTVTSAQKNPTAFYLCASSPGPLTAQHFGDGTRLSIL.